Below are 15 T cell receptor beta chains sequenced from a single sample in a study of T cell repertoires in aging, cancer and after chemotherapy. TRB rearrangements spanning V, D and J were amplified using mixed TRB-A/B primers. TCRdb re-called the multiplex PCR reads through MiXCR, storing one row per CDR3 protein. Of 9,500 or so distinct CDR3 sequences in the sample, approximately 25% are singletons; the top ten hold 2% to 3%. TCR beta rearrangements were amplified from peripheral blood genomic DNA. Sequenced material: blood. The receptors were gathered from a human donor in good health.

This clonotype came up a few times. V is TRBV7-2 and J is TRBJ2-2; 9 bases are shared with TRBD1. Germline assignment: CDR1 SGHTA and CDR2 FQGNSA. This CDR3 contains 16 residues. V shed 1 base and J 5 bases; nucleotides not matched to a gene: 5. The CDR3: CASSLVGTGRTGELFF. The CDR3 DNA is TGTGCCAGCAGCTTAGTTGGGACAGGGAGGACCGGGGAGCTGTTTTTT.

This clonotype occurred a few times. The rearrangement links TRBV15 to TRBJ2-7; 10 bases line up with TRBD2. V dropped 3 bases and J dropped 1; count of bases not matched to a gene: 6. From germline, CDR1 is LNHNV and CDR2 YYDKDF (reference sequence). The CDR3 is 16 residues long. CDR3 residues: CATSSFSSGSSYEQYF. In DNA, the CDR3 is TGTGCCACCAGCAGCTTCTCTAGCGGGAGTTCCTACGAGCAGTACTTC.

By share, this clonotype ranks as medium-sized. This chain connects TRBV20-1 to TRBJ1-1; TRBD1 might be the D (6 bases). The V end was cut by 6 bases, the J end by 1 base, with 15 bases between. The CDR3 is 14 amino acids. In germline, CDR1 is DFQATT, CDR2 SNEGSKA (reference sequence). The CDR3 region is CSAPPRGRNTEAFF. The CDR3 nucleotides read TGCAGTGCCCCACCCAGGGGACGGAACACTGAAGCTTTCTTT.

The J gene is TRBJ2-1, the V gene TRBV20-1; 10 nucleotides agree with TRBD2. The CDR3 loop spans 15 amino acids. Germline trimming cut 3 bases from V and 9 bases from J; bases unmatched to any gene: 11. Germline CDR1 and CDR2: DFQATT and SNEGSKA (reference sequence). The CDR3 DNA reads as TGCAGTGCTAGCTTGGCTAGCGGGAGTTGGAGTGAGCAGTTCTTC. Protein: CSASLASGSWSEQFF.

This clonotype is labeled as medium-sized. This rearrangement joins TRBV30 to TRBJ1-4; D gene unclear. Trimming took 0 bases from V and 0 from J, leaving 23 bases between them. This CDR3 spans 20 amino acids. Germline V gives CDR1 GTSNPN, CDR2 SVGIG (reference sequence). The CDR3 protein is CAWSVGRRNLHYSTNEKLFF. In nucleotides, the CDR3 is TGTGCCTGGAGTGTAGGTCGTCGGAATCTACATTACTCAACTAATGAAAAACTGTTTTTT.

This clonotype was observed a handful of times. The V gene is TRBV5-7, the J gene TRBJ2-3; D gene ambiguous. TRBV5-7 is an ORF; its function is uncertain. Trimming stripped 0 bases from V and 5 bases from J, with 7 bases between. CDR3 length equals 13 residues. The CDR3 is CASSLDLEDTQYF. CDR3 coding DNA: TGTGCCAGCAGCTTGGACTTGGAAGATACGCAGTATTTT.

The chain uses TRBV10-1 and TRBJ2-7; D perhaps matches TRBD1 (7 bases). The germline gives CDR1 WNHNN, CDR2 SYGVQD (reference sequence). V shed 6 bases and J shed 4 bases, with 16 bases lying between them. The CDR3 extends over 14 amino acids. The CDR3 here is CASSPSGGSYEQYF. CDR3 DNA sequence: TGCGCCAGCAGCCCTTCAGGGGGGTCGTACGAGCAGTACTTC.

This clonotype was observed a few times. This chain joins TRBV21-1 and TRBJ1-6; TRBD1 is the table's D call, not checked against the DNA. TRBV21-1 is reported as a pseudogene. This CDR3 is 14 amino acids long. The CDR3 region has the DNA TGTGCCAGCAGCCCCCCGGGACGACGATCACCCCTCCACTTT. It specifies CASSPPGRRSPLHF.

The genes are TRBV7-9 and TRBJ2-5; TRBD2 matches at 14 bases. This CDR3 comprises 18 residues. Losses at the gene ends were 1 base for V and 3 bases for J; bases not matched to a gene: 7. In germline, CDR1 is SEHNR, CDR2 FQNEAQ (reference sequence). The CDR3 coding sequence is TGTGCCAGCAGCTTAGTCGAGACTAGCGGGAGGGCCGAAGAGACCCAGTACTTC. Amino acid sequence: CASSLVETSGRAEETQYF.

By its share, this clonotype is large. The chain uses TRBV20-1 and TRBJ1-1; D ambiguous. Germline values: CDR1 DFQATT, CDR2 SNEGSKA (reference sequence). V was shortened by 5 bases and J by 0 bases, with 28 bases between the two germline ends. This CDR3 spans 19 amino acids. The CDR3 reads CSARRLNAPESRMNTEAFF. The DNA for the CDR3 is TGCAGTGCTCGCCGATTGAATGCCCCCGAGAGCCGTATGAACACTGAAGCTTTCTTT.

With respect to this clonotype: Being one base from a much bigger clone, this may be a read error. The rearrangement uses TRBV11-2 and TRBJ1-6; D remains ambiguous. Germline-derived CDR1 and CDR2 are SGHAT and FQNNGV. V was cut by 5 bases and J by 7 bases, with 12 bases left in between. This CDR3 has 14 residues. This CDR3 reads CASSDLAKNSPLHF. The DNA for the CDR3 is TGTGCCAGCAGCGACCTGGCGAAGAATTCACCCCTCCACTTT.

This clonotype turned up a few times. The chain has TRBV15 and TRBJ2-5; D gene unclear. The CDR3 contains 15 residues. Trimming cost V 0 bases and J 0 bases, with 8 bases left between them. Germline assignment: CDR1 LNHNV and CDR2 YYDKDF (reference sequence). The CDR3 DNA reads as TGTGCCACCAGCAGAGATCTTGGGGACCAAGAGACCCAGTACTTC. Encoded protein: CATSRDLGDQETQYF.

This clonotype is medium-sized (0.01 to 0.1%) in the sample. The chain has TRBV20-1 and TRBJ1-5, with 7 bases aligning to TRBD1. The CDR3 has 16 residues. From germline, CDR1 is DFQATT and CDR2 SNEGSKA (reference sequence). V lost 0 bases and J lost 4; bases outside the gene matches: 9. The CDR3 reads CSARDLKGAGNQPQHF. The CDR3 DNA follows: TGCAGTGCTAGAGACCTTAAGGGGGCCGGGAATCAGCCCCAGCATTTT.

This clonotype was detected only a few times. The chain is built from TRBV19 and TRBJ2-5; D possibly corresponds to TRBD1 (6 bases). The CDR3 extends over 13 amino acids. Germline CDR1 LNHDA, CDR2 SQIVND (reference sequence). The V end lost 6 bases, the J end lost 3 bases, and 11 bases lay between the germline ends. The DNA for the CDR3 is TGTGCCAGTAGAGACAGGATCGAAGAGACCCAGTACTTC. Its protein product is CASRDRIEETQYF.

This clonotype has a handful of counts. DNA for the CDR3: TGTGCTAGTGGTCCGCAGAACACCGGGGAGCTGTTTTTT. Amino acid sequence: CASGPQNTGELFF. The J gene is TRBJ2-2, the V gene TRBV12-5; D remains ambiguous. CDR3 length equals 13 residues. Germline loops: CDR1 LGHNT, CDR2 FRNRAP. V was cut by 5 bases and J by 1 base, with 5 bases left in between. Full variable domain (outside the CDR3, taken from reference TRBV12-5 and TRBJ2-2): DARVTQTPRHKVTEMGQEVTMRCQPILGHNTVFWYRQTMMQGLELLAYFRNRAPLDDSGMPKDRFSAEMPDATLATLKIQPSEPRDSAVYFCASGPQNTGELFFGEGSRLTVL.